The rows below give T cell receptor beta chains drawn from one sample of a study. TCRdb used MiXCR to reprocess the 5' RACE reads, holding one entry per CDR3 protein. The profile covers tens of thousands of distinct CDR3 sequences, with about 28% appearing a single time and roughly 2% taken by the ten largest. Sequencing input: naive CD4+ T cells sorted from blood. These receptors were obtained from a female donor with breast cancer. The CDR3 runs from the conserved cysteine through the conserved F or W. The order of the fields is J gene, clone size, V gene, D gene, CDR3 protein, CDR3 DNA. A D gene is named only where the DNA matches it firmly. Some rows have no size entry. The others give once, few or many, or a class for an expanded clone.

J: TRBJ2-1
size: many
V: TRBV7-9
D: TRBD2
CDR3: CASSPLAGSYNEQFF
DNA: TGTGCCAGCAGCCCACTAGCGGGAAGCTACAATGAGCAGTTCTTC

J: TRBJ1-3
size: -
V: TRBV12-3/TRBV12-4
D: -
CDR3: CASSTSGLISGNTIYF
DNA: TGTGCCAGCAGTACCTCCGGGCTAATCTCTGGAAACACCATATATTTT

J: TRBJ2-1
size: few
V: TRBV6-2/TRBV6-3
D: -
CDR3: CASSTINEQFF
DNA: TGTGCCAGCAGCACGATAAATGAGCAGTTCTTC

J: TRBJ1-2
size: many
V: TRBV7-9
D: -
CDR3: CASSLQGVYGYTF
DNA: TGTGCCAGCAGCTTACAGGGCGTGTATGGCTACACCTTC

J: TRBJ1-1
size: few
V: TRBV6-1
D: -
CDR3: CASSDLRGNTEAFF
DNA: TGTGCCAGCAGTGATTTACGAGGGAACACTGAAGCTTTCTTT

J: TRBJ2-5
size: -
V: TRBV2
D: -
CDR3: CASKVRAETQYF
DNA: TGTGCCAGCAAAGTTAGGGCAGAGACCCAGTACTTC

J: TRBJ2-7
size: -
V: TRBV18
D: -
CDR3: CASSPPSRPEQYF
DNA: TGTGCCAGCTCACCACCCTCGCGTCCCGAGCAGTACTTC

J: TRBJ2-5
size: -
V: TRBV28
D: -
CDR3: CASGIEETQYF
DNA: TGTGCCAGCGGGATTGAAGAGACCCAGTACTTC

J: TRBJ2-2
size: few
V: TRBV7-7
D: -
CDR3: CASSFTGGELFF
DNA: TGTGCTAGCAGCTTCACGGGCGGGGAGCTGTTTTTT

J: TRBJ2-2
size: -
V: TRBV10-3
D: -
CDR3: CAISEDSVTGELFF
DNA: TGTGCCATCAGTGAGGATAGCGTCACCGGGGAGCTGTTTTTT

J: TRBJ2-3
size: many
V: TRBV12-3/TRBV12-4
D: -
CDR3: CASSFRMVDTQYF
DNA: TGTGCCAGCAGTTTTAGGATGGTGGATACGCAGTATTTT

J: TRBJ2-7
size: few
V: TRBV6-5
D: -
CDR3: CASILRPPQDYSYEQYF
DNA: TGTGCCAGCATTCTACGACCCCCACAGGACTATTCCTACGAGCAGTACTTC

J: TRBJ2-3
size: few
V: TRBV20-1
D: TRBD2
CDR3: CSADQRGSTDTQYF
DNA: TGCAGTGCTGACCAGCGGGGGAGCACAGATACGCAGTATTTT

J: TRBJ2-7
size: -
V: TRBV7-3
D: TRBD1
CDR3: CASSLQGELYEQYF
DNA: TGTGCCAGCAGCTTGCAGGGGGAGTTGTACGAGCAGTACTTC

J: TRBJ1-4
size: -
V: TRBV6-5
D: TRBD1
CDR3: CASSYRTGGILEEANEKLFF
DNA: TGTGCCAGCAGTTACCGGACAGGGGGCATATTGGAGGAGGCTAATGAAAAACTGTTTTTT

J: TRBJ1-1
size: -
V: TRBV13
D: -
CDR3: CASSSIQMNTEAFF
DNA: TGTGCCAGCAGCTCAATACAGATGAACACTGAAGCTTTCTTT

J: TRBJ2-2
size: -
V: TRBV5-1
D: TRBD1
CDR3: CASSLEGTGGLNTGELFF
DNA: TGCGCCAGCAGCTTGGAGGGGACAGGGGGTTTGAACACCGGGGAGCTGTTTTTT

J: TRBJ2-7
size: -
V: TRBV5-1
D: -
CDR3: CASSLWGYGEQYF
DNA: TGCGCCAGCAGCTTGTGGGGCTACGGCGAGCAGTACTTC

J: TRBJ2-1
size: -
V: TRBV6-6
D: -
CDR3: CASNKDSKYNEQFF
DNA: TGTGCCAGCAACAAGGACAGCAAATACAATGAGCAGTTCTTC

J: TRBJ2-7
size: few
V: TRBV20-1
D: -
CDR3: CSALRPRQLIYEQYF
DNA: TGCAGTGCCCTGAGACCCCGGCAGCTCATCTACGAGCAGTACTTC

J: TRBJ1-4
size: many
V: TRBV6-1
D: -
CDR3: CASKGGSTTNEKLFF
DNA: TGTGCCAGCAAAGGGGGATCTACAACTAATGAAAAACTGTTTTTT

J: TRBJ1-2
size: -
V: TRBV28
D: -
CDR3: CASSFPPAGYGYTF
DNA: TGTGCCAGCAGCTTCCCCCCGGCAGGCTATGGCTACACCTTC

J: TRBJ2-3
size: few
V: TRBV15
D: -
CDR3: CATSRSLGTSGKALPDTQYF
DNA: TGTGCTACCAGCAGATCACTGGGGACCTCAGGGAAGGCCCTCCCAGATACGCAGTATTTT

J: TRBJ1-3
size: -
V: TRBV7-2
D: TRBD1
CDR3: CASSGRTVTGTGNTIYF
DNA: TGTGCCAGCAGCGGCCGAACCGTGACAGGGACTGGAAACACCATATATTTT

J: TRBJ2-1
size: few
V: TRBV6-2/TRBV6-3
D: -
CDR3: CASRPGGALNEQFF
DNA: TGTGCCAGCAGGCCGGGGGGCGCCTTGAATGAGCAGTTCTTC

J: TRBJ1-2
size: few
V: TRBV6-2/TRBV6-3
D: -
CDR3: CASSYSAELHGYTF
DNA: TGTGCCAGCAGTTACTCGGCAGAACTACATGGCTACACCTTC

J: TRBJ2-5
size: many
V: TRBV20-1
D: TRBD1
CDR3: CSAGPGTGVSQYF
DNA: TGCAGTGCTGGACCCGGGACAGGGGTTTCCCAGTACTTC

J: TRBJ2-1
size: few
V: TRBV6-5
D: TRBD2
CDR3: CASRAGGLSYNEQFF
DNA: TGTGCCAGCAGAGCGGGGGGCCTGTCCTACAATGAGCAGTTCTTC

J: TRBJ2-7
size: -
V: TRBV4-3
D: TRBD1
CDR3: CASSLRQGGYEQYF
DNA: TGCGCCAGCAGCCTCAGACAGGGGGGATACGAGCAGTACTTC

J: TRBJ1-5
size: few
V: TRBV5-1
D: -
CDR3: CASSTWDWQDQPQHF
DNA: TGCGCCAGCAGCACCTGGGACTGGCAGGATCAGCCCCAGCATTTT

J: TRBJ2-5
size: -
V: TRBV6-1
D: -
CDR3: CASTSDGDQPQYF
DNA: TGTGCCAGCACCTCGGACGGGGATCAGCCCCAGTACTTC

J: TRBJ1-2
size: -
V: TRBV7-2
D: -
CDR3: CASSLVFGGNYGYTF
DNA: TGTGCCAGCAGCTTAGTTTTCGGCGGGAACTATGGCTACACCTTC

J: TRBJ1-2
size: -
V: TRBV12-3/TRBV12-4
D: -
CDR3: CASSLNQGYGYTF
DNA: TGTGCCAGCAGTTTAAACCAGGGCTATGGCTACACCTTC

J: TRBJ2-7
size: -
V: TRBV7-2
D: -
CDR3: CASSPGVSLYEQYF
DNA: TGTGCCAGCAGCCCGGGGGTTTCCCTCTACGAGCAGTACTTC

J: TRBJ2-7
size: -
V: TRBV11-1
D: -
CDR3: CASSLRERAEQYF
DNA: TGTGCCAGCAGCTTACGAGAGCGTGCCGAGCAGTACTTC

J: TRBJ2-5
size: -
V: TRBV5-1
D: -
CDR3: CASSPYQETQYF
DNA: TGCGCCAGCAGCCCGTACCAAGAGACCCAGTACTTC

J: TRBJ2-7
size: -
V: TRBV7-2
D: -
CDR3: CASSRITYEQYF
DNA: TGTGCCAGCAGCCGGATCACCTACGAGCAGTACTTC

J: TRBJ2-6
size: -
V: TRBV5-1
D: -
CDR3: CASSLIAGANVLTF
DNA: TGCGCCAGCAGCCTAATTGCTGGGGCCAACGTCCTGACTTTC

J: TRBJ1-2
size: few
V: TRBV29-1
D: TRBD1
CDR3: CSVENSGQSYGYTF
DNA: TGCAGCGTTGAAAATTCGGGACAGTCATATGGCTACACCTTC

J: TRBJ2-1
size: few
V: TRBV21-1
D: -
CDR3: CASNPRTSGRITRSHEQFF
DNA: TGTGCCAGCAACCCCCGGACTAGCGGGAGGATTACAAGGTCCCATGAGCAGTTCTTC

J: TRBJ2-7
size: many
V: TRBV12-3/TRBV12-4
D: -
CDR3: CASSFGQAAYEQYF
DNA: TGTGCCAGCAGTTTTGGTCAGGCCGCCTACGAGCAGTACTTC

J: TRBJ1-3
size: many
V: TRBV20-1
D: -
CDR3: CSARDISGNTIYF
DNA: TGCAGTGCTAGGGACATCTCTGGAAACACCATATATTTT

J: TRBJ2-3
size: -
V: TRBV4-3
D: TRBD1
CDR3: CASSQDATGRTDTQYF
DNA: TGCGCCAGCAGCCAAGATGCGACAGGGCGGACAGATACGCAGTATTTT

J: TRBJ2-2
size: few
V: TRBV12-3/TRBV12-4
D: -
CDR3: CASSPLNANTGELFF
DNA: TGTGCCAGCAGCCCACTCAACGCGAACACCGGGGAGCTGTTTTTT

J: TRBJ2-5
size: -
V: TRBV12-3/TRBV12-4
D: -
CDR3: CASSLPTSQETQYF
DNA: TGTGCCAGCAGTTTGCCTACTAGCCAAGAGACCCAGTACTTC

J: TRBJ2-4
size: -
V: TRBV7-2
D: -
CDR3: CANSLRLNIQYF
DNA: TGTGCCAACAGCTTAAGGTTAAACATTCAGTACTTC

J: TRBJ2-1
size: many
V: TRBV10-3
D: TRBD1
CDR3: CAVRDRGYNEQFF
DNA: TGTGCCGTCCGGGACAGGGGCTACAATGAGCAGTTCTTC

J: TRBJ2-5
size: -
V: TRBV7-9
D: -
CDR3: CASSPTMGNKFLEETQYF
DNA: TGTGCCAGCAGCCCTACGATGGGGAATAAGTTCCTAGAAGAGACCCAGTACTTC

J: TRBJ1-2
size: few
V: TRBV15
D: TRBD1
CDR3: CATSRDESGTGHYGYTF
DNA: TGTGCCACCAGCAGAGATGAGTCCGGGACAGGCCACTATGGCTACACCTTC

J: TRBJ2-1
size: many
V: TRBV9
D: -
CDR3: CASSRLEIYNEQFF
DNA: TGTGCCAGCAGTCGACTCGAAATCTACAATGAGCAGTTCTTC

J: TRBJ2-1
size: few
V: TRBV12-3/TRBV12-4
D: -
CDR3: CASSFTLNEQFF
DNA: TGTGCCAGCAGTTTTACCCTTAACGAGCAGTTCTTC

J: TRBJ2-3
size: -
V: TRBV5-1
D: TRBD2
CDR3: CASSLVGLAGRPTDTQYF
DNA: TGCGCCAGCAGCTTGGTGGGACTAGCGGGGAGACCCACAGATACGCAGTATTTT

J: TRBJ1-2
size: many
V: TRBV20-1
D: -
CDR3: CSAMADGNYGYTF
DNA: TGCAGTGCTATGGCCGACGGTAACTATGGCTACACCTTC

J: TRBJ1-1
size: many
V: TRBV5-4
D: TRBD1
CDR3: CASSLEQAGGHFRAFF
DNA: TGTGCCAGCAGCCTCGAGCAGGCAGGGGGCCATTTTCGGGCTTTCTTT

J: TRBJ2-3
size: -
V: TRBV6-6
D: TRBD2
CDR3: CASRLMTSGTDTQYF
DNA: TGTGCCAGCAGACTCATGACTAGCGGCACAGATACGCAGTATTTT

J: TRBJ2-5
size: few
V: TRBV7-8
D: TRBD2
CDR3: CASSLLAGGVETQYF
DNA: TGTGCCAGCAGCCTCCTAGCGGGAGGGGTAGAGACCCAGTACTTC

J: TRBJ1-6
size: many
V: TRBV12-3/TRBV12-4
D: -
CDR3: CASSLGFNSPLHF
DNA: TGTGCCAGCAGTTTAGGGTTTAATTCACCCCTCCACTTT

J: TRBJ1-1
size: many
V: TRBV6-5
D: -
CDR3: CASSYSSAAPEAFF
DNA: TGTGCCAGCAGTTACTCGTCGGCCGCCCCTGAAGCTTTCTTT

J: TRBJ2-7
size: few
V: TRBV5-1
D: TRBD1
CDR3: CASSLTVGQGSYEQYF
DNA: TGCGCCAGCAGCTTGACCGTGGGACAGGGGTCCTACGAGCAGTACTTC

J: TRBJ1-2
size: -
V: TRBV7-2
D: -
CDR3: CASSFRNYGYTF
DNA: TGTGCCAGCAGCTTCAGAAACTATGGCTACACCTTC